The rows below give T cell receptor beta chains drawn from one sample of a study of shared T cell receptors in the human thymus. Profiling relied on immunoSEQ multiplex PCR, and the TCRdb table lists in-frame clones only, not all of them. There are roughly 500,000 clones in the sample; about four fifths occur only once, and about 0.012% lies in the top ten. Separately, the same data were catalogued under a study of human thymus T cells.

The sample taken for sequencing was thymocytes. All receptors come from a boy under three years old with a congenital heart defect. CDR3s include the opening cysteine and the closing phenylalanine or tryptophan. D genes are given only for firm matches. Expanded clones are given a class, and other clones once, few, many or no size at all.

V gene: TRBV30
D gene: TRBD1
J gene: TRBJ2-7
CDR3 length: 16
clone size: -
CDR3 DNA: TGTGCCTGGAGTCCCCATAGTAGGGACAGCTACTACGAGCAGTACTTC
CDR3 protein: CAWSPHSRDSYYEQYF

V gene: TRBV27
D gene: -
J gene: TRBJ2-1
CDR3 length: 15
clone size: -
CDR3 DNA: TGTGCCAGCACCCAAGCCCAAACCAATGACAATGAGCAGTTCTTC
CDR3 protein: CASTQAQTNDNEQFF

V gene: TRBV9
D gene: TRBD2
J gene: TRBJ2-2
CDR3 length: 20
clone size: -
CDR3 DNA: TGTGCCAGCAGCGCTCACCCCACCGGGACTAGCGGGAAATACACCGGGGAGCTGTTTTTT
CDR3 protein: CASSAHPTGTSGKYTGELFF

V gene: TRBV29-1
D gene: -
J gene: TRBJ2-1
CDR3 length: 17
clone size: -
CDR3 DNA: TGCAGCGTTGGCGACAGTCCCCCCGGGCCGCCCGAAAATGAGCAGTTCTTC
CDR3 protein: CSVGDSPPGPPENEQFF

V gene: TRBV11-3
D gene: -
J gene: TRBJ2-1
CDR3 length: 17
clone size: -
CDR3 DNA: TGTGCCAGCAGCTTAGGCCCCCTAGCGAACTCCTACAATGAGCAGTTCTTC
CDR3 protein: CASSLGPLANSYNEQFF

V gene: TRBV10-1
D gene: -
J gene: TRBJ2-1
CDR3 length: 16
clone size: -
CDR3 DNA: TGCGCCAGCAGTGAGTCGGGGAGCGGAAACTACAATGAGCAGTTCTTC
CDR3 protein: CASSESGSGNYNEQFF

V gene: TRBV25-1
D gene: TRBD2
J gene: TRBJ2-7
CDR3 length: 16
clone size: -
CDR3 DNA: TGTGCCAGCAGTGACTGGGGGGGACTAACCCGCTACGAGCAGTACTTC
CDR3 protein: CASSDWGGLTRYEQYF

V gene: TRBV4-2
D gene: TRBD1
J gene: TRBJ2-5
CDR3 length: 15
clone size: -
CDR3 DNA: TGTGCCAGCAGCCAAAGGTGGACAGGGGAGGAGACCCAGTACTTC
CDR3 protein: CASSQRWTGEETQYF

V gene: TRBV2
D gene: TRBD1
J gene: TRBJ1-2
CDR3 length: 12
clone size: once
CDR3 DNA: TGTGCCAGCAAGGCAGGGGGCTATGGCTACACCTTC
CDR3 protein: CASKAGGYGYTF

V gene: TRBV29-1
D gene: TRBD1
J gene: TRBJ2-7
CDR3 length: 13
clone size: -
CDR3 DNA: TGCAGCGTTCCCGGGACAGATCCCTACGAGCAGTACTTC
CDR3 protein: CSVPGTDPYEQYF

V gene: TRBV27
D gene: TRBD1
J gene: TRBJ1-1
CDR3 length: 16
clone size: few
CDR3 DNA: TGTGCCAGCAGTTCTACACGGACAGGGAGAGGAGGTGAAGCTTTCTTT
CDR3 protein: CASSSTRTGRGGEAFF

V gene: TRBV2
D gene: TRBD1
J gene: TRBJ1-5
CDR3 length: 13
clone size: -
CDR3 DNA: TGTGCCAGCAGTGGGGCAGGGGGCCAGCCCCAGCATTTT
CDR3 protein: CASSGAGGQPQHF

V gene: TRBV27
D gene: -
J gene: TRBJ2-1
CDR3 length: 16
clone size: -
CDR3 DNA: TGTGCCAGCACTCCCTTCAGCGGGGAGGGGGACAATGAGCAGTTCTTC
CDR3 protein: CASTPFSGEGDNEQFF

V gene: TRBV7-2
D gene: TRBD2
J gene: TRBJ2-7
CDR3 length: 14
clone size: -
CDR3 DNA: TGTGCCAGCAGCTTAGCCGGGCTAGCGGGAGTGAAGTACTTC
CDR3 protein: CASSLAGLAGVKYF

V gene: TRBV7-9
D gene: TRBD2
J gene: TRBJ2-7
CDR3 length: 17
clone size: -
CDR3 DNA: TGTGCCAGCAGCTTACGCCGTGGGGTAGCGGGGGCCTACGAGCAGTACTTC
CDR3 protein: CASSLRRGVAGAYEQYF

V gene: TRBV6-5
D gene: TRBD2
J gene: TRBJ2-3
CDR3 length: 15
clone size: once
CDR3 DNA: TGTGCCAGCAGAACTACTAGCGGGAGATGCGATACGCAGTATTTT
CDR3 protein: CASRTTSGRCDTQYF

V gene: TRBV9
D gene: TRBD1
J gene: TRBJ1-1
CDR3 length: 16
clone size: -
CDR3 DNA: TGTGCCAGCAGCGTAGCCCGGGACAGGAGGAACACTGAAGCTTTCTTT
CDR3 protein: CASSVARDRRNTEAFF

V gene: TRBV11-2
D gene: -
J gene: TRBJ1-4
CDR3 length: 15
clone size: -
CDR3 DNA: TGTGCCAGCAGCGTCTTCCGTGCAACTAATGAAAAACTGTTTTTT
CDR3 protein: CASSVFRATNEKLFF

V gene: TRBV10-3
D gene: -
J gene: TRBJ1-2
CDR3 length: 13
clone size: -
CDR3 DNA: TGTGCCATCTACGAAACAGGGTTTGACGGCTACACCTTC
CDR3 protein: CAIYETGFDGYTF

V gene: TRBV4-1
D gene: TRBD2
J gene: TRBJ2-1
CDR3 length: 14
clone size: -
CDR3 DNA: TGCGCCACCCGACTAGCGGCCTCCTACAATGAGCAGTTCTTC
CDR3 protein: CATRLAASYNEQFF

V gene: TRBV6-6
D gene: -
J gene: TRBJ2-7
CDR3 length: 16
clone size: -
CDR3 DNA: TGTGCCAGCAGTTACAGCGTGTGGCAGGGGACCTACGAGCAGTACTTC
CDR3 protein: CASSYSVWQGTYEQYF

V gene: TRBV15
D gene: TRBD1
J gene: TRBJ2-7
CDR3 length: 15
clone size: -
CDR3 DNA: TGTGCCACCAGCAGACCAGGGACAGGGCGTCACGAGCAGTACTTC
CDR3 protein: CATSRPGTGRHEQYF

V gene: TRBV7-9
D gene: -
J gene: TRBJ1-1
CDR3 length: 14
clone size: -
CDR3 DNA: TGTGCCAGCAGCTTAGGGCGGTGGAACACTGAAGCTTTCTTT
CDR3 protein: CASSLGRWNTEAFF

V gene: TRBV5-4
D gene: TRBD1
J gene: TRBJ2-5
CDR3 length: 13
clone size: -
CDR3 DNA: TGTGCCAGCAGCTTGTCACAGGGGGAGACCCAGTACTTC
CDR3 protein: CASSLSQGETQYF

V gene: TRBV19
D gene: -
J gene: TRBJ1-5
CDR3 length: 15
clone size: -
CDR3 DNA: TGTGCCAGTAGTATAGCAGGGACTGCTTATCAGCCCCAGCATTTT
CDR3 protein: CASSIAGTAYQPQHF

V gene: TRBV7-6
D gene: TRBD2
J gene: TRBJ2-7
CDR3 length: 16
clone size: -
CDR3 DNA: TGTGCCAGCAGCTCAAGGACTAGCGGGAGGGCCGGAGAGCAGTACTTC
CDR3 protein: CASSSRTSGRAGEQYF

V gene: TRBV19
D gene: TRBD1
J gene: TRBJ2-5
CDR3 length: 17
clone size: few
CDR3 DNA: TGTGCCAGTAGTATATCCCAGGACAGGGAGAATCAAGAGACCCAGTACTTC
CDR3 protein: CASSISQDRENQETQYF

V gene: TRBV27
D gene: -
J gene: TRBJ1-5
CDR3 length: 13
clone size: -
CDR3 DNA: TGTGCCAGCAGTTCGGGTCTCCATCAGCCCCAGCATTTT
CDR3 protein: CASSSGLHQPQHF

V gene: TRBV11-2
D gene: -
J gene: TRBJ2-3
CDR3 length: 15
clone size: -
CDR3 DNA: TGTGCCAGCAGCCCCCTACCCCCTGGCACAGATACGCAGTATTTT
CDR3 protein: CASSPLPPGTDTQYF

V gene: TRBV29-1
D gene: TRBD1
J gene: TRBJ1-1
CDR3 length: 16
clone size: -
CDR3 DNA: TGCAGCGCCCTGAGGACAGGGCCTCTCATGAACACTGAAGCTTTCTTT
CDR3 protein: CSALRTGPLMNTEAFF

V gene: TRBV10-3
D gene: TRBD1
J gene: TRBJ2-7
CDR3 length: 14
clone size: -
CDR3 DNA: TGTGCCATCAGTGAGAAGGACAGGGGGCACGAGCAGTACTTC
CDR3 protein: CAISEKDRGHEQYF

V gene: TRBV4-2
D gene: TRBD1
J gene: TRBJ1-5
CDR3 length: 19
clone size: -
CDR3 DNA: TGTGCCAGCAGCCGAAACACCGGGACAGGGAGTAATAGCAATCAGCCCCAGCATTTT
CDR3 protein: CASSRNTGTGSNSNQPQHF

V gene: TRBV27
D gene: TRBD1
J gene: TRBJ1-1
CDR3 length: 17
clone size: -
CDR3 DNA: TGTGCCAGCAGTTTCGCGACCCCCCAGGGGGATCACACTGAAGCTTTCTTT
CDR3 protein: CASSFATPQGDHTEAFF

V gene: TRBV4-3
D gene: -
J gene: TRBJ2-7
CDR3 length: 16
clone size: -
CDR3 DNA: TGCGCCAGCAGCCAAGCGAGGGGGACGGGATCCTACGAGCAGTACTTC
CDR3 protein: CASSQARGTGSYEQYF

V gene: TRBV25-1
D gene: -
J gene: TRBJ2-5
CDR3 length: 15
clone size: -
CDR3 DNA: TGTGCCAGCAGTCCTTGGCGGAACCGTGGGGAGACCCAGTACTTC
CDR3 protein: CASSPWRNRGETQYF

V gene: TRBV2
D gene: TRBD1
J gene: TRBJ1-2
CDR3 length: 18
clone size: -
CDR3 DNA: TGTGCCAGCAGTGAACGTCGGGGTTACAGGGGATCGAACTATGGCTACACCTTC
CDR3 protein: CASSERRGYRGSNYGYTF

V gene: TRBV11-3
D gene: -
J gene: TRBJ1-1
CDR3 length: 16
clone size: -
CDR3 DNA: TGTGCCAGCAGCTTAGTCCCGGGACATGCGAACACTGAAGCTTTCTTT
CDR3 protein: CASSLVPGHANTEAFF

V gene: TRBV23-1
D gene: -
J gene: TRBJ1-5
CDR3 length: 16
clone size: few
CDR3 DNA: TGCGCCAGCAGCCGGGGGGGACCGTTCAGCAATCAGCCCCAGCATTTT
CDR3 protein: CASSRGGPFSNQPQHF

V gene: TRBV12-5
D gene: TRBD2
J gene: TRBJ2-1
CDR3 length: 16
clone size: -
CDR3 DNA: TGTGCTAGTGGTTTGTTAAAAGCGGGGTACTACAATGAGCAGTTCTTC
CDR3 protein: CASGLLKAGYYNEQFF

V gene: TRBV9
D gene: TRBD2
J gene: TRBJ2-1
CDR3 length: 17
clone size: -
CDR3 DNA: TGTGCCAGCAGCGACCTTACCGGGAGGGCCCAAGGGAATGAGCAGTTCTTC
CDR3 protein: CASSDLTGRAQGNEQFF